This entry is about one T cell receptor beta chain. The sample originates from a study of T-cell memory formation after mild COVID-19. V was cut by 3 bases and J by 7 bases, with 14 bases left in between. This CDR3 is built from 14 residues. UMIs and sample barcodes were carried by the TCR alpha and TCR beta cDNA libraries that 5'RACE produced using constant-segment primers. Each CDR3 protein gets one entry after TCRdb re-called the 5' RACE reads with MiXCR. The sample carries over 150,000 distinct CDR3 sequences, about an eighth recorded once. The source is a man aged 18 to 30 who had mild COVID-19 (a few samples of this study predate the infection). Cell type and time point are not known. The chain has TRBV12-3 or TRBV12-4 and TRBJ2-3; no definite D call. The sequenced sample was PBMCs or a T cell subset sorted from them (not recorded which). CDR3 sequence (DNA): TGTGCCAGCAGTTTGTTGGAAGCGTGGCATACGCAGTATTTT. Encoded protein: CASSLLEAWHTQYF.